These T cell receptor beta chains were read from a single sample in a study of shared clonotypes between healthy human individuals. Libraries were prepared by immunoSEQ multiplex PCR; TCRdb keeps only in-frame clonotypes and omits some of them. This table has around 640,000 clones, about 96% appearing once. Material: naive CD8+ T cells sorted from blood. The receptor source for this set is a woman aged 25-40 years in good health. The CDR3 runs from the conserved cysteine through the conserved F or W. A D gene is named only where the DNA matches it firmly. Rows may omit the clone size; those that give it use once, few, many or a size class.

CDR3 length	V gene	D gene	J gene	clone size	CDR3 protein	CDR3 DNA
12	TRBV27	NA	TRBJ1-5	NA	CASGSGNQPQHF	TGTGCCAGCGGTTCGGGCAATCAGCCCCAGCATTTT
15	TRBV9	TRBD2	TRBJ2-7	once	CASSVEAGPSQGQYF	TGTGCCAGCAGCGTAGAAGCGGGACCCTCCCAAGGGCAGTACTTC
11	TRBV7-6	NA	TRBJ2-1	NA	CASSNQGEQFF	TGTGCCAGCAGCAACCAAGGGGAGCAGTTCTTC
14	TRBV28	NA	TRBJ1-5	NA	CASSPISSNQPQHF	TGTGCCAGCAGTCCAATTTCTAGCAATCAGCCCCAGCATTTT
12	TRBV13	NA	TRBJ2-7	NA	CASSLRGYEQYF	TGTGCCAGCAGCTTAAGAGGCTACGAGCAGTACTTC
14	TRBV28	TRBD1	TRBJ1-1	NA	CASSKNRGRFEAFF	TGTGCCAGCAGCAAAAACAGGGGGCGTTTTGAAGCTTTCTTT
14	TRBV5-1	TRBD1	TRBJ1-4	NA	CASSLTGSYEKLFF	TGCGCCAGCAGTTTGACAGGGAGTTATGAAAAACTGTTTTTT
12	TRBV28	NA	TRBJ2-7	NA	CASSGPSYEQYF	TGTGCCAGCTCCGGGCCGTCCTACGAGCAGTACTTC
14	TRBV7-9	TRBD2	TRBJ2-3	NA	CASTPRGGSDTQYF	TGTGCCAGCACCCCTCGGGGGGGTTCAGATACGCAGTATTTT
14	TRBV2	NA	TRBJ2-7	NA	CASSEEHSSYEQYF	TGTGCCAGCAGTGAAGAGCATAGCTCCTACGAGCAGTACTTC
18	TRBV28	NA	TRBJ1-5	NA	CASSLNSYPLYSNQPQHF	TGTGCCAGCAGTTTAAACAGCTACCCCCTATATAGCAATCAGCCCCAGCATTTT
12	TRBV5-8	NA	TRBJ2-5	NA	CASSLGASLLNF	TGTGCCAGCAGCTTGGGGGCCTCCCTTTTGAACTTC
17	TRBV4-1	NA	TRBJ2-3	NA	CASSQVSAGMGTDTQYF	TGCGCCAGCAGCCAAGTCAGCGCGGGAATGGGGACAGATACGCAGTATTTT
13	TRBV5-1	NA	TRBJ2-4	NA	CASSLEAENIQYF	TGCGCCAGCAGCTTGGAGGCGGAAAACATTCAGTACTTC
14	TRBV4-1	TRBD1	TRBJ1-4	NA	CASSIRDREGKLFF	TGCGCCAGCAGCATCCGGGACAGGGAGGGAAAACTGTTTTTT
16	TRBV6-1	NA	TRBJ2-1	NA	CASSDVTGLSYNEQFF	TGTGCCAGCAGTGACGTTACAGGGCTTTCCTACAATGAGCAGTTCTTC
12	TRBV6-5	NA	TRBJ1-5	few	CATLPTGGPQHF	TGTGCCACCCTCCCGACCGGAGGGCCCCAGCATTTT
13	TRBV19	NA	TRBJ2-7	NA	CASSWDGTYEQYF	TGTGCCAGTAGCTGGGACGGAACCTACGAGCAGTACTTC
11	TRBV29-1	NA	TRBJ2-1	NA	CSVPRSGEQFF	TGCAGCGTCCCCCGATCAGGGGAGCAGTTCTTC
12	TRBV28	NA	TRBJ1-6	once	CASSLDGSPLHF	TGTGCCAGCAGCCTGGACGGATCACCCCTCCACTTT